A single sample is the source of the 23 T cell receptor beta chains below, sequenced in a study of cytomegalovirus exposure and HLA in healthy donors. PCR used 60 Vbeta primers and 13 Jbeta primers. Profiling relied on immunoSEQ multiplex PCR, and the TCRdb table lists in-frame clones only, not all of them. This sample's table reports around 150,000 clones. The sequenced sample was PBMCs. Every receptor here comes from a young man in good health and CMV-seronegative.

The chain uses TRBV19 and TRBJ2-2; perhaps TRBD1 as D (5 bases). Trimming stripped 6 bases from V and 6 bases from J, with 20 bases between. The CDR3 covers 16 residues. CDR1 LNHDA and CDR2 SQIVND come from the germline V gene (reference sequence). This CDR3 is CASSPVGIGAAGELFF. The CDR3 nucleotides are TGTGCCAGTAGCCCTGTTGGGATTGGGGCGGCCGGGGAGCTGTTTTTT.

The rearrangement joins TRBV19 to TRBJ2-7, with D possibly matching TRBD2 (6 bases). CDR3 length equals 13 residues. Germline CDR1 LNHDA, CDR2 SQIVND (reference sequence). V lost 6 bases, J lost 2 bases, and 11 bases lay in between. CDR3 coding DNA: TGTGCCAGTAGACGGGGGAGTGCCTACGAGCAGTACTTC. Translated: CASRRGSAYEQYF. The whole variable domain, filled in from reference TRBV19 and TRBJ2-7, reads DGGITQSPKYLFRKEGQNVTLSCEQNLNHDAMYWYRQDPGQGLRLIYYSQIVNDFQKGDIAEGYSVSREKKESFPLTVTSAQKNPTAFYLCASRRGSAYEQYFGPGTRLTVT.

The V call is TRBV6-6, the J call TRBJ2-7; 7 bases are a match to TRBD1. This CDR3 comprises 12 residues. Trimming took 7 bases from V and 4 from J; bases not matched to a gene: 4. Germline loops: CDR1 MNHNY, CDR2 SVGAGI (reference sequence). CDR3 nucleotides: TGTGCCAGCACGGGGACAGCATACGAGCAGTACTTC. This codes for CASTGTAYEQYF.

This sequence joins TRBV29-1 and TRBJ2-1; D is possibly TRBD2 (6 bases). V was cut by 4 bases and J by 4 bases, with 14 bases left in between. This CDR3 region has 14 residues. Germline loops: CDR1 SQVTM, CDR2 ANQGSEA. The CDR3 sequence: CSVAETRVYNEQFF. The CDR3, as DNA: TGCAGCGTTGCGGAGACTAGGGTTTACAATGAGCAGTTCTTC.

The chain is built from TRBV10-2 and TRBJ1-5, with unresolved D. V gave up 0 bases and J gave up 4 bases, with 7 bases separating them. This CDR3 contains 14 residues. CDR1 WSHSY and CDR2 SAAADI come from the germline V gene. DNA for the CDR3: TGCGCCAGCAGTGAGTCAGAGCTGAATCAGCCCCAGCATTTT. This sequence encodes CASSESELNQPQHF.

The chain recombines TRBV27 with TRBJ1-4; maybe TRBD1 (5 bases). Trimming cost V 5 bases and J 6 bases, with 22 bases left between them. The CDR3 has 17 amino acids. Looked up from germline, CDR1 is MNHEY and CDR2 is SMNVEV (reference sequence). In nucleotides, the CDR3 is TGTGCCAGCAGTCCCCTCTTTGTCAGGGCACCGGATGAAAAACTGTTTTTT. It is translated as CASSPLFVRAPDEKLFF.

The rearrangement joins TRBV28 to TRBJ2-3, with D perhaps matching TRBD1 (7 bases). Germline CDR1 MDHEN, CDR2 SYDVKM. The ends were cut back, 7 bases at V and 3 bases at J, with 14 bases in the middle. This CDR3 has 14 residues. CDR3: CASTAGGWTDTQYF. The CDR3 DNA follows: TGTGCCAGCACAGCAGGGGGGTGGACAGATACGCAGTATTTT.

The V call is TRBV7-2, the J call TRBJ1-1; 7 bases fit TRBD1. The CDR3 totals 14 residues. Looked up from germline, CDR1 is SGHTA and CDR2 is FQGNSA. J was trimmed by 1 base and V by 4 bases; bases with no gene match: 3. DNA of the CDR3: TGTGCCAGCAGCTACCGACAGGGGAACACTGAAGCTTTCTTT. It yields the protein CASSYRQGNTEAFF.

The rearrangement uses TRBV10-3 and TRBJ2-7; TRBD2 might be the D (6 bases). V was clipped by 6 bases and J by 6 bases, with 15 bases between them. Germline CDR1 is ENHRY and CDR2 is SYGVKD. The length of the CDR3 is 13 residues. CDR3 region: CAIRGGRPPEQYF. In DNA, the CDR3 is TGTGCCATCAGGGGGGGACGGCCGCCCGAGCAGTACTTC.

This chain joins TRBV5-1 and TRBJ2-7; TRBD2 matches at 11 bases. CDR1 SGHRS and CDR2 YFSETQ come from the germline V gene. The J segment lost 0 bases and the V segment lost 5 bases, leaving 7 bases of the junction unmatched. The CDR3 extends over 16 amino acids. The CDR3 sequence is CASSRGLAGDSYEQYF. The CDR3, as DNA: TGCGCCAGCAGTAGAGGACTAGCGGGCGACTCCTACGAGCAGTACTTC.

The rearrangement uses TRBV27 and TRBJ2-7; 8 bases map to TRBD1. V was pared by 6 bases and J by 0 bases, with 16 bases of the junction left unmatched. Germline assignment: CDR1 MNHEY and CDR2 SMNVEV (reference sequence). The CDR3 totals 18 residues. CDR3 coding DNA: TGTGCCAGCAGCTTCCTATGGGACAGGAACTTAGTCTCCTACGAGCAGTACTTC. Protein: CASSFLWDRNLVSYEQYF.

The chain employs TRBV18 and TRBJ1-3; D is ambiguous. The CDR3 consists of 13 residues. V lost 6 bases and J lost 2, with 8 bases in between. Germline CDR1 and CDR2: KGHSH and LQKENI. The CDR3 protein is CASSLEAGNTIYF. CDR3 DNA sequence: TGTGCCAGCTCGCTCGAGGCTGGAAACACCATATATTTT.

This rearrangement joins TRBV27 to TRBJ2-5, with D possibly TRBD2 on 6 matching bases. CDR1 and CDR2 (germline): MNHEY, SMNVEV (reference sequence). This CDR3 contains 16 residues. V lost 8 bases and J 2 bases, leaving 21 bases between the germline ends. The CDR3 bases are TGTGCCAGCTCACGTAGTGGGGTTAGCGGACAAGAGACCCAGTACTTC. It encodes CASSRSGVSGQETQYF.

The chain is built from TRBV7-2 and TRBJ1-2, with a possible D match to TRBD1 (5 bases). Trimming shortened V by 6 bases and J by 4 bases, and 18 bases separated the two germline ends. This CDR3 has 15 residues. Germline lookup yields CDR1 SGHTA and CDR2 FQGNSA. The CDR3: CASRKAQGAPYGYTF. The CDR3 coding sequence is TGTGCCAGCAGGAAAGCCCAAGGGGCGCCCTATGGCTACACCTTC.

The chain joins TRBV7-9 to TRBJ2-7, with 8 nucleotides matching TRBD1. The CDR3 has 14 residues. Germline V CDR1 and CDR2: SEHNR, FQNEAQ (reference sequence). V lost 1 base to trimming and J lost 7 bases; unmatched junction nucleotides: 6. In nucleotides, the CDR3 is TGTGCCAGCAGCTTAGGGACAGGGTCAATTGAGCAGTACTTC. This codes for CASSLGTGSIEQYF. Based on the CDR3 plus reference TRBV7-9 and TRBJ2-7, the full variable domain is DTGVSQNPRHKITKRGQNVTFRCDPISEHNRLYWYRQTLGQGPEFLTYFQNEAQLEKSRLLSDRFSAERPKGSFSTLEIQRTEQGDSAMYLCASSLGTGSIEQYFGPGTRLTVT.

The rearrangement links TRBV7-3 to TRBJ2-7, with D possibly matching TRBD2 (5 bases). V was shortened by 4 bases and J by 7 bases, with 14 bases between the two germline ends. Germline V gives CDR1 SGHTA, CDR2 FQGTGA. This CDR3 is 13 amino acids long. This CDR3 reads CASSSQTKEEQYF. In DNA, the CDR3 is TGTGCCAGCAGCTCCCAGACTAAGGAAGAGCAGTACTTC.

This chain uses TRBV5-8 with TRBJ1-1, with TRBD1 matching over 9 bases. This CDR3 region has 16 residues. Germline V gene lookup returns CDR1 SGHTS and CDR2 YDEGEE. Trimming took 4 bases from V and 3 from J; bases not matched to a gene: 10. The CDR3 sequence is CASSPWNGQGYTEAFF. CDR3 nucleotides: TGTGCCAGCAGCCCTTGGAACGGACAGGGGTACACTGAAGCTTTCTTT.

The CDR3 protein is CASSLGASGPPSTDTQYF. CDR3 in DNA: TGTGCCAGCAGTTTAGGGGCTAGCGGTCCCCCTAGCACAGATACGCAGTATTTT. This sequence joins TRBV28 and TRBJ2-3; 7 bases are a match to TRBD2. V lost 2 bases, J lost 0 bases, and 11 bases stayed unmatched. The CDR3 contains 18 residues. Germline V CDR1 and CDR2: MDHEN, SYDVKM.

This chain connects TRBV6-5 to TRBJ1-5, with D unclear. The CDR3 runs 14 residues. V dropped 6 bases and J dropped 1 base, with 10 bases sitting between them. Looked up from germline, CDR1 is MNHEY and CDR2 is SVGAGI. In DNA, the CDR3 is TGTGCCAGCAGCCCTGACTGGAGCAATCAGCCCCAGCATTTT. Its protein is CASSPDWSNQPQHF.

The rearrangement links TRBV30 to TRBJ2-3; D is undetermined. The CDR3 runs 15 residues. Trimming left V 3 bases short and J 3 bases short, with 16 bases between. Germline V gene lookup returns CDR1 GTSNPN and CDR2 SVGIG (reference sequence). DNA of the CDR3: TGTGCCTGGAGGACTTTAGGCGATAGGACAGATACGCAGTATTTT. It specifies CAWRTLGDRTDTQYF.

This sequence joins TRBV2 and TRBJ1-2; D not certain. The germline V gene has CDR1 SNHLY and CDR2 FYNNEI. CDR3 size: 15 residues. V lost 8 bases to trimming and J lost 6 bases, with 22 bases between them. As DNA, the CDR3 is TGTGCCAGCCGGGTACAGTTGGCCTCGAGGGATGGCTACACCTTC. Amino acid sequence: CASRVQLASRDGYTF.

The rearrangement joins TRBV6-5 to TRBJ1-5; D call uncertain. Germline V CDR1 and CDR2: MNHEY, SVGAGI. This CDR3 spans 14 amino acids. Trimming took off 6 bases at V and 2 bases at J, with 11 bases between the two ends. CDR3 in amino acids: CASSPVSGNQPQHF. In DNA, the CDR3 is TGTGCCAGCAGCCCCGTCAGCGGCAATCAGCCCCAGCATTTT.

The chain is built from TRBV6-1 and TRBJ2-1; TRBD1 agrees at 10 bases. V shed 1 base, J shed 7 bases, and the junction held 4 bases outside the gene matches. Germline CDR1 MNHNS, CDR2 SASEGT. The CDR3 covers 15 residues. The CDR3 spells CASSEGTGGNNEQFF. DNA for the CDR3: TGTGCCAGCAGTGAAGGGACAGGGGGGAATAATGAGCAGTTCTTC.